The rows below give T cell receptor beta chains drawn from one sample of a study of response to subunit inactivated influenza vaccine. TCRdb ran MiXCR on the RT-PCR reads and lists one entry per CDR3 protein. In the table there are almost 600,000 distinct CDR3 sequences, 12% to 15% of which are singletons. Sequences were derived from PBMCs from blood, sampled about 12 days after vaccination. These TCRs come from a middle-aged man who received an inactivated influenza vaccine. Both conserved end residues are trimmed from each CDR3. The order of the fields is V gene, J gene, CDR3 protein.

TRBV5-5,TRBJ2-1,ASQRGGHNEQF
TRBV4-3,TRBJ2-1,ASSQAFSSSLSSYNEQF
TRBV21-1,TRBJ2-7,ATRQGRYEQY
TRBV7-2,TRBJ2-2,ASSQQGPNTGELF
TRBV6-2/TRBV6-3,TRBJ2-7,ASIPTSGIYEQY
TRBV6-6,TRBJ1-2,ANRGIGDYGYT
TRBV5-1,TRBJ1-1,ASSLRGQGALETEAF
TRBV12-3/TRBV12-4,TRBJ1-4,ASSLDGYNEKLF
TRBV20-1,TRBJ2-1,SASRDSYNEQF
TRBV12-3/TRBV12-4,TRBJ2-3,ASSSTNGAATQY
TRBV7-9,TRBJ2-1,ASSLEGVPYNEQF
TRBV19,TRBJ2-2,ASHLQGGTGELF
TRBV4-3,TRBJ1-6,ASSQALGSYNSPLH
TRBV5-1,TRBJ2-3,ASSSSGGRSTDTQY
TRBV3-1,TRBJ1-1,ASSRGFLNTEAF
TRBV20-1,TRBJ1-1,SAQKGGGKTEAF
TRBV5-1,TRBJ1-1,ASSSNYGGGNEAF
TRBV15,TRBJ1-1,ATSRAGQMNTEAF
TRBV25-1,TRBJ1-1,ASEPWEWDEAF
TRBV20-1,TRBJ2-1,SASEGAGGLNEQF
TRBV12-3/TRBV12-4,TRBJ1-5,ASSLEAGLSQPQH
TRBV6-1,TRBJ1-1,ASRLTNRGGTAF
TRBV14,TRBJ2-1,ASSQEALAGWGNEQF
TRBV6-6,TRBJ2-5,ASSYSFEETQY
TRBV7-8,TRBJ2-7,ASSTSVNREQY
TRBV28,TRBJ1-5,ASRQDTVSNQPQH
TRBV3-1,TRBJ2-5,ASSQALSKGPQETQY
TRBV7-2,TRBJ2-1,ASSLWGWSSYNEQF
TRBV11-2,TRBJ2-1,ASSFWGSGGSEQF
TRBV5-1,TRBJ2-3,ASKLISTDTQY
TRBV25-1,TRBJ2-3,ASSEFGGTAPDTQY
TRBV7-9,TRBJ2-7,ASRNTGGRYEQY